This record concerns one TCR beta chain sequence. This entry is derived from a study of technical replicates of blood from four donors. This table comes from immunoSEQ multiplex PCR, and its TCRdb copy is limited to in-frame clones, with some not included. Among about 83,000 clones, about 90% were seen once, and the ten largest hold about 0.27%. The clonotype originates from a human donor in good health. The sequenced material came from T cells isolated from PBMCs.

CDR3 sequence (DNA): TGTGCCAGCAGTCTAAGCGGGAGGGTAGGGAGCCTCACAGATACGCAGTATTTT. Protein product: CASSLSGRVGSLTDTQYF. The chain combines TRBV28 with TRBJ2-3; 10 bases match TRBD2. The germline V gene has CDR1 MDHEN and CDR2 SYDVKM. The V and J ends lost 5 bases and 2 bases, in that order; junction bases with no gene match: 13. CDR3 length equals 18 residues.